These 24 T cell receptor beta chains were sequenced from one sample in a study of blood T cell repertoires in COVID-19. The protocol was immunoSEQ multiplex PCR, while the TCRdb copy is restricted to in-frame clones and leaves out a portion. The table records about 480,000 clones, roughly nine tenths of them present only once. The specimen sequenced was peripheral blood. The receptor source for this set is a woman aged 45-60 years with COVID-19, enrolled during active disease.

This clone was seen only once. The CDR3 bases are TGCGCCAGCAGCCCCCGGGACAGGGGTAGAGAGACCCAGTACTTC. Translated: CASSPRDRGRETQYF. The gene calls are TRBV5-1 and TRBJ2-5; TRBD1 aligns across 10 bases. The CDR3 has 15 amino acids. V lost 4 bases, J lost 4 bases, and 7 bases stayed unmatched. Germline V gene sequence: CDR1 SGHRS, CDR2 YFSETQ.

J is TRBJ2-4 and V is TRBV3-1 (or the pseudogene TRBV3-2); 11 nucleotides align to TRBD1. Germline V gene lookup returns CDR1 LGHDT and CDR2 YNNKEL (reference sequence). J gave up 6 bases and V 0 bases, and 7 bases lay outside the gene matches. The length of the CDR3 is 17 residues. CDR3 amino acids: CASSQDWTGGRGNIQYF. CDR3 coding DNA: TGTGCCAGCAGCCAAGATTGGACAGGGGGCCGGGGAAACATTCAGTACTTC.

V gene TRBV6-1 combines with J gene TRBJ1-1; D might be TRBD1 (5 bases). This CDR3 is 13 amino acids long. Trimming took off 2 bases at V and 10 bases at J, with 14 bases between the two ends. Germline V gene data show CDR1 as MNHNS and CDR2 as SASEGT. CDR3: CASSEKNRRGAFF. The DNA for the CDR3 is TGTGCCAGCAGTGAAAAGAACAGGAGAGGAGCTTTCTTT.

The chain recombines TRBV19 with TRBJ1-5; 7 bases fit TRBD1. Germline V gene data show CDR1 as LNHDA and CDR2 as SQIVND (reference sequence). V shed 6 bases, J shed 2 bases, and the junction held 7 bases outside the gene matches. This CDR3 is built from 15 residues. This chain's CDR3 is CASSQGGAGNQPQHF. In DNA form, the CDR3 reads TGTGCCAGTAGCCAAGGGGGCGCAGGCAATCAGCCCCAGCATTTT.

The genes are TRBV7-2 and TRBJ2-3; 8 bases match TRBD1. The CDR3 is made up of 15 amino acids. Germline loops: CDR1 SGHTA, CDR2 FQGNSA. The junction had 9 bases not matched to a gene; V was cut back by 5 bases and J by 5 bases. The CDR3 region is CASSPRTGQGDTQYF. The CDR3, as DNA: TGTGCCAGCAGCCCCCGGACAGGGCAGGGAGATACGCAGTATTTT.

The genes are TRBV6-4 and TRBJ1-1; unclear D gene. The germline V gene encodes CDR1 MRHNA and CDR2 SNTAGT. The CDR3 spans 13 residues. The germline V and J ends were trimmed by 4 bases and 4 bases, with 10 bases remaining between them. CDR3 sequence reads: CASSAEQSTEAFF. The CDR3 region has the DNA TGTGCCAGCAGTGCGGAGCAGAGCACTGAAGCTTTCTTT.

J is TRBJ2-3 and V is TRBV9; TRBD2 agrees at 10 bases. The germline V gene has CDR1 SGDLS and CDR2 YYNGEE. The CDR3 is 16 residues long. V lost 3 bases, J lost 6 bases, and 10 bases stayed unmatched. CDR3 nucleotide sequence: TGTGCCAGCAGCGCGACCAGCGGGGGGGCTTTGGATACGCAGTATTTT. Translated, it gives CASSATSGGALDTQYF.

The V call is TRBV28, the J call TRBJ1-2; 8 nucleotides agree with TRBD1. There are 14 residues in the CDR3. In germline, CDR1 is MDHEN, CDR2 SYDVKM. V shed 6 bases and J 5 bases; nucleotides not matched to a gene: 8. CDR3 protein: CASRPRTGLYGYTF. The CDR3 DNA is TGTGCCAGCAGGCCCCGGACAGGGCTTTATGGCTACACCTTC.

This CDR3 is CATSDPRSISGTQYF. For the CDR3, the DNA is TGTGCCACCAGTGACCCCCGATCTATATCGGGGACCCAGTACTTC. This chain joins TRBV24-1 and TRBJ2-5; D is unclear. The V gene's germline CDR1 is KGHDR and CDR2 SFDVKD. The V end lost 4 bases, the J end lost 7 bases, and 18 bases lay between the germline ends. The CDR3 covers 15 residues.

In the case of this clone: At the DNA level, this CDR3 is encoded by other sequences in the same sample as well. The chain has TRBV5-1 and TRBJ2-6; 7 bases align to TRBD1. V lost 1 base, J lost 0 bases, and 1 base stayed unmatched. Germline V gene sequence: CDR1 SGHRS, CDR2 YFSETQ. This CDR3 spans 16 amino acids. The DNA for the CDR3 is TGCGCCAGCAGCTTGTGGACAGGCTCTGGGGCCAACGTCCTGACTTTC. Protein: CASSLWTGSGANVLTF.

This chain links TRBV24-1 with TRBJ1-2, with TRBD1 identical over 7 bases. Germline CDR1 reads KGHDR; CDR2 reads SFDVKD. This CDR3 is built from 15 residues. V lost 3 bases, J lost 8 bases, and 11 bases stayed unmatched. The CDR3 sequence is CATSDPRTGFAGYTF. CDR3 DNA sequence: TGTGCCACCAGTGATCCCAGGACAGGTTTCGCCGGCTACACCTTC.

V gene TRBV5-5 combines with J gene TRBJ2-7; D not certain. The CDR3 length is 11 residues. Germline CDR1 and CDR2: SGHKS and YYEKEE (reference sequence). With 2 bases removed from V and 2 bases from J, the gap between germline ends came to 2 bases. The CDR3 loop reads CASSFTYEQYF. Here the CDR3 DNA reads TGTGCCAGCAGCTTTACCTACGAGCAGTACTTC.

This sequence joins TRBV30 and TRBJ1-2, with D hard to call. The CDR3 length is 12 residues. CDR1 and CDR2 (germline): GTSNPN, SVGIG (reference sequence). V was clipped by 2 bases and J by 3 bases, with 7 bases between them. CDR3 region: CAWSSGYYGYTF. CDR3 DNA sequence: TGTGCCTGGAGTTCGGGATACTATGGCTACACCTTC. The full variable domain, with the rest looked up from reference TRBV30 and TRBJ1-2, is SQTIHQWPATLVQPVGSPLSLECTVEGTSNPNLYWYRQAAGRGLQLLFYSVGIGQISSEVPQNLSASRPQDRQFILSSKKLLLSDSGFYLCAWSSGYYGYTFGSGTRLTVV.

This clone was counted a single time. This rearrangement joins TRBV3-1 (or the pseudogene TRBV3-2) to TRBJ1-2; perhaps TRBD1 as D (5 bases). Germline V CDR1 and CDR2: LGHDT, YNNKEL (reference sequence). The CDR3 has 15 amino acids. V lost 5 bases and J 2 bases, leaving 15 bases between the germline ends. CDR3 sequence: CASSTSPRTNYGYTF. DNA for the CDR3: TGTGCCAGCAGCACCAGCCCTAGGACAAACTATGGCTACACCTTC.

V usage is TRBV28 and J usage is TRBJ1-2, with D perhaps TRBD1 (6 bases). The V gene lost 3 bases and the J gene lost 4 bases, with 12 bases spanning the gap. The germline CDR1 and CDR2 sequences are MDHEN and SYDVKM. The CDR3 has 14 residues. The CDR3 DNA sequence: TGTGCCAGCAGTTTTTCGACAGGAGGCTATGGCTACACCTTC. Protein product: CASSFSTGGYGYTF.

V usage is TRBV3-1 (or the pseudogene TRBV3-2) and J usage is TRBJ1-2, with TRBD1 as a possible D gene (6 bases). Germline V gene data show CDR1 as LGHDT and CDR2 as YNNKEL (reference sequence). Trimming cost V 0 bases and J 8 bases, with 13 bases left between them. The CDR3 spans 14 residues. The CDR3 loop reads CASSQEAGAEGYTF. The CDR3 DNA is TGTGCCAGCAGCCAAGAGGCGGGGGCGGAGGGCTACACCTTC.

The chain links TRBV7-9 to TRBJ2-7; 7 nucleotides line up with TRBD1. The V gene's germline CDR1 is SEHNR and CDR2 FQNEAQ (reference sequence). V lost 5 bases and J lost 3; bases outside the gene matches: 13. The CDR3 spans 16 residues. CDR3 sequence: CASSGRQGPSLYEQYF. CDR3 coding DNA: TGTGCCAGCAGCGGACGACAGGGCCCAAGTCTCTACGAGCAGTACTTC.

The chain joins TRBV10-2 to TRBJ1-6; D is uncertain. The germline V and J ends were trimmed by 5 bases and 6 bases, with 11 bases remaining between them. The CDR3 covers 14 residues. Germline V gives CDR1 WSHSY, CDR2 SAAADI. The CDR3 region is CASSPGVSNSPLHF. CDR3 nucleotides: TGCGCCAGCAGTCCGGGAGTATCTAATTCACCCCTCCACTTT.

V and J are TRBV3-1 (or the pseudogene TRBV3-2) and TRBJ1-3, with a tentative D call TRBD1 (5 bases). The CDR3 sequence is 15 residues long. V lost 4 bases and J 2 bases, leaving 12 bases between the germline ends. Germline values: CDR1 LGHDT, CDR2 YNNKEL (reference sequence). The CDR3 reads CASSPLVGAGNTIYF. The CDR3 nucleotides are TGTGCCAGCAGCCCCCTCGTAGGGGCTGGAAACACCATATATTTT.

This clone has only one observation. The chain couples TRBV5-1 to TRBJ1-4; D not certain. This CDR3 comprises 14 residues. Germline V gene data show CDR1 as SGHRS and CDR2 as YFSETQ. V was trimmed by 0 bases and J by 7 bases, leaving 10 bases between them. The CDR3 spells CASSLDPSSEKLFF. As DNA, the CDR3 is TGCGCCAGCAGCTTGGACCCCTCCAGTGAAAAACTGTTTTTT.

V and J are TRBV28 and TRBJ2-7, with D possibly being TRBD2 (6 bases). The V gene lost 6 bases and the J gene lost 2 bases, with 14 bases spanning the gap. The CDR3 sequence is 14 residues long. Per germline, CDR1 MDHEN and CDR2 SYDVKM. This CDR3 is CASSLQGLTYEQYF. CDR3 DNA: TGTGCCAGCAGCCTCCAGGGACTTACCTACGAGCAGTACTTC.

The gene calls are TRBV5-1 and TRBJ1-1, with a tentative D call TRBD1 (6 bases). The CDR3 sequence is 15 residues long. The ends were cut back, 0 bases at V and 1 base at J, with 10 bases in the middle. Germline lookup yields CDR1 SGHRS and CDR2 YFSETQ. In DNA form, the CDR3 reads TGCGCCAGCAGCTTGGGGGAAGGGGGGAACACTGAAGCTTTCTTT. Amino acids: CASSLGEGGNTEAFF.

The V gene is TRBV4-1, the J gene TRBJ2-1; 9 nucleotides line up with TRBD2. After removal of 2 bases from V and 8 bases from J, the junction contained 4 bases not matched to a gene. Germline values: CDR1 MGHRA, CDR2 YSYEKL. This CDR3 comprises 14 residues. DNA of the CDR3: TGCGCCAGCAGCCAAATGGCGGGAGGGTATGAGCAGTTCTTC. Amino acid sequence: CASSQMAGGYEQFF.

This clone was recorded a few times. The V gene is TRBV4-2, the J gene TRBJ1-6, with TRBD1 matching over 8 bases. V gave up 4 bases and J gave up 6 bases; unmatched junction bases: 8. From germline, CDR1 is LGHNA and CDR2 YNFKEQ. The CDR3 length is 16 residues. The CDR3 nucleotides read TGTGCCAGCAGCCCGCAACCTGGGACAGGTAATTCACCCCTCCACTTT. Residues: CASSPQPGTGNSPLHF.